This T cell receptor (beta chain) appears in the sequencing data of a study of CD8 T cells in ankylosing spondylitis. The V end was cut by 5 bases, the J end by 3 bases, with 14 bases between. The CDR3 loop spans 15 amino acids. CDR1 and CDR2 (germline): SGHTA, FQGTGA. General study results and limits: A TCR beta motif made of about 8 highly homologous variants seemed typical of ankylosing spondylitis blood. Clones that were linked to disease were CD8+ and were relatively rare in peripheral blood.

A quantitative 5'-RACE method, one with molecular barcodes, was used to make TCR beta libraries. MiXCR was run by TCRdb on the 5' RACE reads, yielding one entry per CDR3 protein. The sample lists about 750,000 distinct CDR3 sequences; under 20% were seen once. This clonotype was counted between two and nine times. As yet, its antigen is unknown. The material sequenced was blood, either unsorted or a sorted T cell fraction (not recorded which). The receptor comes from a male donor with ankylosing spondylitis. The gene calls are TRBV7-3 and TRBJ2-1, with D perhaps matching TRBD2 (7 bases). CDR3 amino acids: CASSPGGGGYNEQFF. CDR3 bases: TGTGCCAGCAGCCCTGGGGGGGGCGGCTACAATGAGCAGTTCTTC.